This TCR beta chain was sequenced during a study of shared clonotypes between healthy human individuals. The CDR3 is 17 amino acids. With V trimmed by 7 bases and J by 7 bases, 16 bases remained unmatched. Germline V CDR1 and CDR2: SNHLY, FYNNEI. The method was immunoSEQ multiplex PCR; TCRdb's version includes in-frame clones alone and lacks a portion of them. Here the sample spans 2 million to 2.5 million clones, about 90% being singletons. The sequencing sample was made of naive CD4+ T cells from PBMCs. Subset specified: CD45RA+ positively selected. The chain links TRBV2 to TRBJ1-4; 9 bases are shared with TRBD1. The receptor's source is a man aged 18 to 35 in good health. Some clones in this sample may be carry-over from other donors' samples. CDR3 sequence reads: CASKFGTGWHEGEKLFF. The DNA of the CDR3 is TGTGCCAGCAAATTCGGGACAGGGTGGCATGAGGGTGAAAAACTGTTTTTT.